What follows is one T cell receptor (beta chain) and its context. The clone's antigen remains unknown. No much larger clonotype is one base removed from it; base qualities were not supplied. The CDR3, cysteine through phenylalanine, is 13 amino acids long. Only the CDR3 DNA stays, 39 bases, in frame from base 1. Reading the germline V gene gives CDR1 WSHSY and CDR2 SAAADI. Between the V and J ends, shortened by 10 bases and 3 bases respectively, the junction contains 15 bases. The CDR3 regions of human TCRbeta chains were subjected to immunosequencing. The paper's processing steps were these. Repertoire TCRs were matched against a reference library of SARS-CoV-2-specific TCRs generated with the MIRA antigen-specificity platform. Breadth was defined as the fraction of unique TCRs that were SARS-CoV-2-associated, and depth was defined as the fraction of total T cells that were SARS-CoV-2-associated. Using the MIRA data, every spike-specific TCR was mapped to the spike region that the TCR reacted to and assigned to either a CD4 or a CD8 class. Log10-transformed breadth and depth values were compared by one-way ANOVA with Sidak's multiple comparisons tests. The table comes from immuneACCESS by way of TCRdb, which keeps in-frame sequences with V and J called. Part of the clones is missing from these tables; in studies checked, under half for an unresolved V gene and the rest for unknown reasons. For V, J and clone size, that table is used; D and trimming come from the DNA. The sample data list some 120,000 clones, and roughly 88% of these were observed just once. The ten largest clones add up to 25% to 35% of the sample.

The data were taken from a study of T cell responses to AZD1222 COVID-19 vaccine (dated by TCRdb to the early 2020s). Notes on the research overall: A total of 233 trial participants underwent TCR sequencing, of whom 200 to 220 received two doses of AZD1222 and about 25 received two doses of the MenACWY control vaccine. Trial participants were enrolled by age into 18-55, 56-69 and 70-plus year subgroups, with around 150, 28 and 57 TCR-sequenced participants respectively.

Findings and caveats that apply to the study as a whole: After two AZD1222 doses, spike-specific TCR breadth and depth were significantly higher than at day 0 and than in MenACWY recipients. Reportedly, almost half of the unique spike-specific TCRs recognized epitopes lying outside the regions that are mutated in the B.1.351 and B.1.1.7 variants. Conclusions about previously exposed vaccinees were limited because only six AZD1222 recipients were SARS-CoV-2 seropositive at baseline. Participants were mostly white British and included more females than males, and it was suggested by the authors that clonal diversity may have been underestimated. Because no day 14 peak-response samples were available, repertoires were characterized only after the peak T cell response. The 56-69-year group was small, and its depth increase did not reach significance, likely because of low power. The vaccine-associated CD4 TCRs covered the entire spike protein, and the dominant responses fell in regions 160-218 and 743-854.

What the time point label conveys for this sample: about 28 days (+/-7) after the second vaccine dose. AZD1222 recipients with second doses at about 4 weeks or about 12 weeks were pooled, because spike-specific TCR depth and breadth did not differ between schedules. Samples from vaccinated people were obtained from the UK trials COV001 and COV002, which included a single-blind randomized controlled phase 2/3 trial of AZD1222 (ChAdOx1 nCoV-19) in healthy adults. For TCRbeta chain sequencing, PBMC samples were collected from trial participants at day 0 and at day 28 after the second dose. The sequences come from peripheral blood, collected 28 days after the second AZD1222 dose. The V and J segments used are TRBV10-2 and TRBJ1-1; the D region possibly corresponds to TRBD1 (6 bases align). The TCR comes from an adult who received the AZD1222 COVID-19 vaccine. The nucleotide sequence reads as follows: TGCGCCACCTCAGGGGAGGGTGACACTGAAGCTTTCTTT. Its coded protein is CATSGEGDTEAFF.